The clone carrying this T cell receptor beta chain has just a few counts. No antigen is known for it. Every participating donor gave one draw, a heparinised blood sample averaging about 100 mL. CDR1 LGHNA and CDR2 YSLEER come from the germline V gene. V was pared by 6 bases and J by 1 base, with 12 bases between. The CDR3 length is 15 residues. This entry comes from a study of beta chain features in type 1 diabetes. The study, taken as a whole, reports: TCRB CDR3s from Type 1 diabetes patients were moderately but significantly shorter in all four CD4+ subsets.

What was sequenced were expressed TCRB transcripts, since all of the isolated RNA had been reverse transcribed. Sequencing was performed with immunoSEQ multiplex PCR; in TCRdb, only in-frame clones are kept and a portion is missing. The sample contains a few hundred thousand clones, over 11% of which appear only once. Sequenced material: naive CD4+ T cells from blood. The receptor was isolated from a man aged 30 to 39 with type 1 diabetes. The V call is TRBV4-3, the J call TRBJ2-2; D possibly corresponds to TRBD1 (6 bases). The CDR3 is CASRSGTLNTGELFF. Here the CDR3 DNA reads TGCGCCAGCAGGTCCGGGACATTGAACACCGGGGAGCTGTTTTTT.